Listed below are T cell receptor beta chains from one sample, sequenced in a study of cytomegalovirus exposure and HLA in healthy donors. Generated by immunoSEQ multiplex PCR, the TCRdb table keeps only in-frame clones and is missing some. The sample lists tens of thousands of clones, just over 65% occurring once. The material sequenced was PBMCs. The receptor set was obtained from a man aged 30 to 45 in good health and CMV-seronegative. Both conserved end residues are part of each CDR3. Fields, in order: clone size, V gene, D gene, J gene, CDR3 length, CDR3 protein, CDR3 DNA. A D gene is named only where the DNA matches it firmly. The size field is filled for only some rows; it gives once, few, many or a size class.

size: NA; V: TRBV15; D: NA; J: TRBJ1-1; length: 12; CDR3: CATSRANTEAFF; DNA: TGTGCCACCAGCAGAGCTAACACTGAAGCTTTCTTT
size: NA; V: TRBV10-1; D: TRBD1; J: TRBJ2-2; length: 15; CDR3: CASSESDRDTGELFF; DNA: TGCGCCAGCAGTGAATCAGACAGGGACACCGGGGAGCTGTTTTTT
size: NA; V: TRBV7-2; D: TRBD1; J: TRBJ2-7; length: 15; CDR3: CASSFTGTGSYEQYF; DNA: TGTGCCAGCAGCTTTACCGGGACAGGCTCCTACGAGCAGTACTTC
size: few; V: TRBV5-4; D: NA; J: TRBJ2-5; length: 16; CDR3: CASSLEGTLLQETQYF; DNA: TGTGCCAGCAGCTTGGAAGGGACTTTACTCCAAGAGACCCAGTACTTC
size: NA; V: TRBV14; D: NA; J: TRBJ2-7; length: 12; CDR3: CASSHQEYEQYF; DNA: TGTGCCAGCAGCCACCAGGAATACGAGCAGTACTTC
size: NA; V: TRBV7-9; D: NA; J: TRBJ2-1; length: 11; CDR3: CASSSGSWEFF; DNA: TGTGCCAGCAGCTCAGGGTCTTGGGAGTTCTTC
size: few; V: TRBV6-4; D: TRBD2; J: TRBJ2-1; length: 15; CDR3: CASSSGTRDIGEQFF; DNA: TGTGCCAGCAGCTCCGGGACTAGGGATATTGGTGAGCAGTTCTTC
size: NA; V: TRBV29-1; D: NA; J: TRBJ2-4; length: 16; CDR3: CSVLPLAGAAKNIQYF; DNA: TGCAGCGTTCTGCCGCTTGCGGGGGCAGCCAAAAACATTCAGTACTTC
size: once; V: TRBV5-4; D: TRBD2; J: TRBJ2-1; length: 17; CDR3: CASSSGTSGRSYNEQFF; DNA: TGTGCCAGCAGCTCCGGGACTAGCGGGAGGTCCTACAATGAGCAGTTCTTC
size: NA; V: TRBV7-8; D: TRBD2; J: TRBJ2-7; length: 14; CDR3: CASSAGTSNSEQYF; DNA: TGTGCCAGCAGCGCTGGGACTAGTAATTCCGAGCAGTACTTC
size: NA; V: TRBV7-8; D: TRBD1; J: TRBJ1-1; length: 17; CDR3: CASSLDNRGIFGTEAFF; DNA: TGTGCCAGCAGCTTAGACAACAGGGGGATTTTTGGCACTGAAGCTTTCTTT
size: NA; V: TRBV5-6; D: NA; J: TRBJ2-7; length: 14; CDR3: CASSLLLLGREQYF; DNA: TGTGCCAGCAGCCTCCTGTTACTAGGTCGCGAGCAGTACTTC
size: NA; V: TRBV28; D: NA; J: TRBJ1-5; length: 12; CDR3: CASETGGQPQHF; DNA: TGTGCATCAGAGACGGGGGGTCAGCCCCAGCATTTT
size: NA; V: TRBV30; D: NA; J: TRBJ2-1; length: 11; CDR3: CAWSSRGEQFF; DNA: TGTGCCTGGAGTTCGCGGGGTGAGCAGTTCTTC
size: NA; V: TRBV7-3; D: NA; J: TRBJ1-2; length: 14; CDR3: CASSLKAGDYGYTF; DNA: TGTGCCAGCAGCTTAAAGGCAGGGGACTATGGCTACACCTTC
size: NA; V: TRBV28; D: TRBD2; J: TRBJ2-3; length: 15; CDR3: CASSLGGSGSDTQYF; DNA: TGTGCCAGCAGTTTGGGGGGGAGCGGGTCAGATACGCAGTATTTT
size: NA; V: TRBV27; D: TRBD1; J: TRBJ1-5; length: 15; CDR3: CASSFGTGGNQPQHF; DNA: TGTGCCAGCAGTTTCGGGACAGGGGGCAATCAGCCCCAGCATTTT
size: NA; V: TRBV29-1; D: NA; J: TRBJ1-2; length: 13; CDR3: CSYVGEGVYGYTF; DNA: TGCAGCTACGTTGGAGAGGGAGTTTATGGCTACACCTTC
size: NA; V: TRBV5-1; D: NA; J: TRBJ1-1; length: 14; CDR3: CASSSFGQNTEAFF; DNA: TGCGCCAGCAGCTCCTTTGGACAAAACACTGAAGCTTTCTTT
size: NA; V: TRBV18; D: TRBD2; J: TRBJ2-7; length: 17; CDR3: CASSPARTSGGTYEQYF; DNA: TGTGCCAGCTCACCAGCCAGGACTAGCGGGGGGACCTACGAGCAGTACTTC
size: NA; V: TRBV10-3; D: NA; J: TRBJ1-2; length: 15; CDR3: CAISDPPAVNYGYTF; DNA: TGTGCCATCAGTGATCCACCGGCGGTCAACTATGGCTACACCTTC
size: NA; V: TRBV11-2; D: NA; J: TRBJ2-5; length: 13; CDR3: CASSKTVEKTQYF; DNA: TGTGCCAGCAGCAAGACAGTGGAAAAGACCCAGTACTTC
size: NA; V: TRBV7-2; D: TRBD2; J: TRBJ2-3; length: 15; CDR3: CASSLLAGVKDTQYF; DNA: TGTGCCAGCAGCCTTCTAGCGGGGGTGAAAGATACGCAGTATTTT
size: few; V: TRBV28; D: NA; J: TRBJ1-4; length: 14; CDR3: CASNFGGGNEKLFF; DNA: TGTGCCAGCAATTTCGGGGGAGGCAACGAAAAACTGTTTTTT
size: NA; V: TRBV6-5; D: TRBD1; J: TRBJ1-2; length: 16; CDR3: CASSYSKQGGRSGYTF; DNA: TGTGCCAGCAGTTACTCGAAACAGGGGGGTAGAAGCGGCTACACCTTC
size: NA; V: TRBV5-1; D: NA; J: TRBJ2-7; length: 11; CDR3: CASRRGNEQYF; DNA: TGCGCCAGCAGACGGGGGAACGAGCAGTACTTC
size: NA; V: TRBV9; D: TRBD2; J: TRBJ2-5; length: 16; CDR3: CASSPGLAGIQETQYF; DNA: TGTGCCAGCTCACCAGGACTAGCGGGGATCCAAGAGACCCAGTACTTC
size: NA; V: TRBV29-1; D: NA; J: TRBJ2-4; length: 14; CDR3: CSVVNTGWGNIQYF; DNA: TGCAGCGTCGTAAACACAGGGTGGGGGAACATTCAGTACTTC
size: NA; V: TRBV19; D: NA; J: TRBJ1-3; length: 17; CDR3: CASSIQIPPSSGNTIYF; DNA: TGTGCCAGTAGTATACAGATCCCGCCGTCCTCTGGAAACACCATATATTTT
size: NA; V: TRBV5-1; D: NA; J: TRBJ1-2; length: 16; CDR3: CASSLDGPGENYGYTF; DNA: TGCGCCAGCAGCTTAGACGGGCCGGGAGAGAACTATGGCTACACCTTC
size: NA; V: TRBV7-9; D: TRBD2; J: TRBJ2-3; length: 14; CDR3: CASTLAEITDTQYF; DNA: TGTGCCAGCACACTAGCGGAGATCACAGATACGCAGTATTTT
size: NA; V: TRBV4-2; D: TRBD2; J: TRBJ2-5; length: 15; CDR3: CASSQPSGGQETQYF; DNA: TGTGCCAGCAGCCAACCTAGCGGGGGCCAAGAGACCCAGTACTTC
size: NA; V: TRBV10-1; D: NA; J: TRBJ1-5; length: 16; CDR3: CASTGVGQGSNQPQHF; DNA: TGCGCCAGCACTGGGGTGGGCCAGGGGAGCAATCAGCCCCAGCATTTT
size: NA; V: TRBV29-1; D: TRBD2; J: TRBJ2-2; length: 15; CDR3: CSVEVAGVDTGELFF; DNA: TGCAGCGTTGAGGTAGCGGGGGTAGACACCGGGGAGCTGTTTTTT
size: few; V: TRBV7-6; D: NA; J: TRBJ2-7; length: 12; CDR3: CASSLVDSEQYF; DNA: TGTGCCAGCAGCTTAGTCGACAGCGAGCAGTACTTC
size: NA; V: TRBV2; D: TRBD2; J: TRBJ2-1; length: 14; CDR3: CASRLAGGPGEQFF; DNA: TGTGCCAGCCGACTAGCGGGGGGGCCAGGAGAGCAGTTCTTC
size: NA; V: TRBV7-9; D: TRBD1; J: TRBJ2-7; length: 14; CDR3: CASSQPGQGSEQYF; DNA: TGTGCCAGCAGCCAACCGGGACAGGGATCCGAGCAGTACTTC
size: NA; V: TRBV29-1; D: TRBD1; J: TRBJ2-2; length: 13; CDR3: CSVRTGGTGELFF; DNA: TGCAGCGTTAGGACAGGGGGGACCGGGGAGCTGTTTTTT
size: NA; V: TRBV28; D: TRBD2; J: TRBJ2-5; length: 18; CDR3: CASSLRRIPGGGGETQYF; DNA: TGTGCCAGCAGTTTAAGGCGGATCCCGGGGGGAGGAGGAGAGACCCAGTACTTC
size: NA; V: TRBV30; D: TRBD1; J: TRBJ1-5; length: 14; CDR3: CAWSNRGSNQPQHF; DNA: TGTGCCTGGAGTAACAGGGGCAGCAATCAGCCCCAGCATTTT
size: NA; V: TRBV5-1; D: NA; J: TRBJ1-2; length: 16; CDR3: CASSDHFGVSNYGYTF; DNA: TGCGCCAGCAGTGATCACTTCGGGGTTTCTAACTATGGCTACACCTTC
size: few; V: TRBV6-6; D: TRBD1; J: TRBJ1-1; length: 12; CDR3: CASSPGQEIPGF; DNA: TGTGCCAGCAGTCCGGGACAGGAGATCCCGGGCTTT
size: NA; V: TRBV27; D: TRBD2; J: TRBJ2-7; length: 14; CDR3: CASSFLAGTYEQYF; DNA: TGTGCCAGCAGTTTCCTAGCGGGGACCTACGAGCAGTACTTC
size: many; V: TRBV28; D: TRBD1; J: TRBJ2-7; length: 14; CDR3: CATNSGDSFYEQYF; DNA: TGTGCCACCAATTCCGGGGACAGCTTCTACGAGCAGTACTTC
size: few; V: TRBV4-1; D: TRBD1; J: TRBJ2-2; length: 14; CDR3: CASSQDRGQRELFF; DNA: TGCGCCAGCAGCCAAGATCGGGGACAGAGAGAGCTGTTTTTT
size: NA; V: TRBV4-1; D: NA; J: TRBJ2-7; length: 16; CDR3: CASSQGAGTSRYEQYF; DNA: TGCGCCAGCAGCCAGGGAGCAGGGACATCAAGGTACGAGCAGTACTTC
size: NA; V: TRBV25-1; D: NA; J: TRBJ1-6; length: 14; CDR3: CASSEGGGYSPLHF; DNA: TGTGCCAGCAGTGAAGGAGGTGGGTATTCACCCCTCCACTTT
size: NA; V: TRBV6-5; D: TRBD1; J: TRBJ2-7; length: 14; CDR3: CASSPDRGRYEQYF; DNA: TGTGCCAGCAGTCCGGACAGGGGGAGGTACGAGCAGTACTTC
size: NA; V: TRBV5-6; D: TRBD1; J: TRBJ2-3; length: 13; CDR3: CASSWTGDEAQYF; DNA: TGTGCCAGCAGCTGGACAGGGGATGAAGCGCAGTATTTT
size: NA; V: TRBV19; D: TRBD1; J: TRBJ2-6; length: 17; CDR3: CASSSWTGEAGANVLTF; DNA: TGTGCCAGTAGTTCCTGGACAGGGGAAGCTGGGGCCAACGTCCTGACTTTC